Detailed here is one TCR beta chain. These data come from a study of patients and donors after allogeneic stem cell transplantation. TCRdb passed the RT-PCR reads through MiXCR, listing each CDR3 protein once. The sample shows approximately 150,000 distinct CDR3 sequences, roughly 31% of them seen only once. V was pared by 7 bases and J by 2 bases, with 2 bases of the junction left unmatched. The CDR3 loop spans 13 amino acids. Germline V gene lookup returns CDR1 MNHEY and CDR2 SMNVEV (reference sequence). This chain connects TRBV27 to TRBJ2-1; 7 bases are a match to TRBD2. The source material was blood, either unsorted or a sorted T cell fraction (not recorded which). This sequence was found in a human donor who was either an allogeneic HSCT recipient or a stem cell or donor lymphocyte infusion donor (not recorded which). It is not recorded whose cells these are; they may come from a transplant donor. CDR3 nucleotide sequence: TGTGCCAGCACTGCGGGGGCCTACAATGAGCAGTTCTTC. Protein: CASTAGAYNEQFF.